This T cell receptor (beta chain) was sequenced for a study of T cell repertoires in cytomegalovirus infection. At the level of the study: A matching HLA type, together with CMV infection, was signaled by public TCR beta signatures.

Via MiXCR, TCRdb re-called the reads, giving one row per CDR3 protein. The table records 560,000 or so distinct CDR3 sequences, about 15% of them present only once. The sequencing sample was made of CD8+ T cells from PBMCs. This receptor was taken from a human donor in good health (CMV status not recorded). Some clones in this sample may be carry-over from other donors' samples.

CDR3 DNA sequence: TGTGCCAGCAGTTATCCGGGACTAGGCTACGAGCAGTACTTC. Amino acid sequence: CASSYPGLGYEQYF. The chain joins TRBV28 to TRBJ2-7, with TRBD2 matching over 8 bases. CDR1 MDHEN and CDR2 SYDVKM come from the germline V gene. CDR3 size: 14 residues. The trim removed 4 bases at V and 3 bases at J, leaving 5 bases unmatched.